This TCR beta chain was captured in a study of early T cells in non-severe SARS-CoV-2 infection. The overall study: Whole-blood bulk RNA, unsorted, was sequenced, and chains were unpaired.

Individual cDNA molecules received unique molecular identifiers during library preparation. TCRdb used MiXCR to reprocess the 5' RACE reads, holding one entry per CDR3 protein. The sample lists some 62,000 distinct CDR3 sequences; more than 9% were seen once. General study findings and limits: A preference for anti-spike CD8 responses marked VDJdb matching, which missed private and CD4 specificities.

This clonotype was counted at least ten times. Its antigen is not identified. Germline lookup yields CDR1 MNHEY and CDR2 SMNVEV (reference sequence). Trimming took off 2 bases at V and 7 bases at J, with 15 bases between the two ends. The CDR3 contains 16 residues. Sequencing was performed on whole blood. The receptor was derived from an adult who was a healthcare worker with PCR-confirmed SARS-CoV-2 infection or an uninfected control (not recorded which). The V and J genes are TRBV27 and TRBJ1-6; the D gene is possibly TRBD1 (5 bases). The DNA for the CDR3 is TGTGCCAGCAGTTTACAGGGTTTAGTAGTAAATTCACCCCTCCACTTT. This encodes CASSLQGLVVNSPLHF.